The clone carrying this T cell receptor (beta chain) was seen once. In the original analysis: From reference gene primer amplification, estimates of nucleated cell counts were derived. Assay: immunoSEQ multiplex PCR; the TCRdb copy retains only in-frame clones and omits some. Clonal size and the V and J genes are those of that table, whereas D and trimming came from the DNA. The table records around 89,000 clones, 89% of them present only once. This entry comes from a study of blood T cell repertoires in COVID-19. Across the whole study: Spain, Italy and the United States supplied samples that represented acute and convalescent COVID-19. Sources were T cells, B-cell-depleted T cells, or PBMCs; the material itself was cDNA or gDNA.

V was pared by 6 bases and J by 3 bases, with 0 bases of the junction left unmatched. CDR3 length equals 13 residues. The sample comprised peripheral blood. This clonotype was obtained from a man aged 50-60 years with acute or convalescent COVID-19. This sequence joins TRBV12-3 or TRBV12-4 and TRBJ2-3; 10 bases are shared with TRBD2. The CDR3 spells CASRGLATDTQYF. DNA of the CDR3: TGTGCCAGCAGGGGACTAGCGACAGATACGCAGTATTTT.